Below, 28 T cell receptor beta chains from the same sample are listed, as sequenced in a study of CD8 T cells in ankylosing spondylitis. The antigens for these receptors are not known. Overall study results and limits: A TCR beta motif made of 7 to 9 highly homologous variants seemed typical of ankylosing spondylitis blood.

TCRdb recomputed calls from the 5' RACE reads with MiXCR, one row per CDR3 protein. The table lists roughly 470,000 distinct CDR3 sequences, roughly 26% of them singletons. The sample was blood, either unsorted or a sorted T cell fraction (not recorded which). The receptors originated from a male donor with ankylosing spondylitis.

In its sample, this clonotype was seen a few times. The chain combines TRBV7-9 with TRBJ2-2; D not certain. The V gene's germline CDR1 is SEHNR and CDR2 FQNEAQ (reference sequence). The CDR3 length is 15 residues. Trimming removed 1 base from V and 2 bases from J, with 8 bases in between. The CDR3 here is CASSLDDPNTGELFF. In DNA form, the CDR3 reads TGTGCCAGCAGCTTAGACGACCCAAACACCGGGGAGCTGTTTTTT.

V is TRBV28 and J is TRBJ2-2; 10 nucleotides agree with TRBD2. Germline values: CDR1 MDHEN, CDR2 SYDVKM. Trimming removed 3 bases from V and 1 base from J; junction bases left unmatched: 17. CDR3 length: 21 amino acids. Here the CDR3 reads CASSFRGTFSGRRVNTGELFF. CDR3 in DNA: TGTGCCAGCAGTTTTCGGGGGACTTTTAGCGGGAGGCGCGTGAACACCGGGGAGCTGTTTTTT.

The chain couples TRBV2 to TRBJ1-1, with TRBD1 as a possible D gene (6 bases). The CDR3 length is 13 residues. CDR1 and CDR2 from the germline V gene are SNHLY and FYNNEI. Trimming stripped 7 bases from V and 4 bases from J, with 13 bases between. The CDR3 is CASTEGGATEAFF. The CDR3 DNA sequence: TGTGCCAGCACCGAAGGGGGGGCCACTGAAGCTTTCTTT. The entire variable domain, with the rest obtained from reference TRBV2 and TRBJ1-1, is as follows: EPEVTQTPSHQVTQMGQEVILRCVPISNHLYFYWYRQILGQKVEFLVSFYNNEISEKSEIFDDQFSVERPDGSNFTLKIRSTKLEDSAMYFCASTEGGATEAFFGQGTRLTVV.

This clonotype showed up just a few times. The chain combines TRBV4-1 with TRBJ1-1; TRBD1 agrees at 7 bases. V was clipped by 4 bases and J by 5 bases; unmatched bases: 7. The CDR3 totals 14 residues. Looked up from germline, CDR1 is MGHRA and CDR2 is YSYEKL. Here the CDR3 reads CASSRRQGETEAFF. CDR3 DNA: TGCGCCAGCAGCCGGAGACAGGGCGAGACTGAAGCTTTCTTT.

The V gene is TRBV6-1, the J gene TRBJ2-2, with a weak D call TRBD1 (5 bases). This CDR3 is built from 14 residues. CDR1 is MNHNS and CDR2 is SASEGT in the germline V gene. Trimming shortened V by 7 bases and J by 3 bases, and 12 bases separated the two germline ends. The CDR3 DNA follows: TGTGCCAGCACCGGAGACAGATACACCGGGGAGCTGTTTTTT. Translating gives CASTGDRYTGELFF.

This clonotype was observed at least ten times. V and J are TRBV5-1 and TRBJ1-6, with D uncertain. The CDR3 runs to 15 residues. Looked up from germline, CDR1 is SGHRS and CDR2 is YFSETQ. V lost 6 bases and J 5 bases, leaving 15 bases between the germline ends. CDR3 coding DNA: TGCGCCAGCACCACCGACGGCCAGAATAATTCACCCCTCCACTTT. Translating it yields CASTTDGQNNSPLHF.

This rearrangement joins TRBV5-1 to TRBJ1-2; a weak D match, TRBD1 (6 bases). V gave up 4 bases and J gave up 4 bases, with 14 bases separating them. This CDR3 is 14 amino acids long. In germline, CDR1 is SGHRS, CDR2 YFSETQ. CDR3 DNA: TGCGCCAGCAGCCCACCGGGACAAGTCTATGGCTACACCTTC. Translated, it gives CASSPPGQVYGYTF.

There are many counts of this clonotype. CDR3 protein: CASSLFRSRQEKLFF. In nucleotides, the CDR3 is TGTGCCAGCAGTCTCTTCCGCTCGCGTCAGGAAAAACTGTTTTTT. The chain links TRBV7-9 to TRBJ1-4; the D is unclear. The germline V gene encodes CDR1 SEHNR and CDR2 FQNEAQ (reference sequence). CDR3 length equals 15 residues. The germline V and J ends were trimmed by 6 bases and 8 bases, with 19 bases remaining between them.

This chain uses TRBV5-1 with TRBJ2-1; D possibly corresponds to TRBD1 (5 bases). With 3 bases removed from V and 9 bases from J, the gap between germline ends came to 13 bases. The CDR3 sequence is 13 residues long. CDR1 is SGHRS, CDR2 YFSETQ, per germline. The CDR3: CASSSGATGEQFF. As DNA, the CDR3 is TGCGCCAGCAGCTCTGGGGCGACGGGTGAGCAGTTCTTC.

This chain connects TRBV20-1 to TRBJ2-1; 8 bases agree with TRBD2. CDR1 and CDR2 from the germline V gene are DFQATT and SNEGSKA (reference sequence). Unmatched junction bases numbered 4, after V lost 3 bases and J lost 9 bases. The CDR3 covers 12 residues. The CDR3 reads CSASGRATEQFF. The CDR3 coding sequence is TGCAGTGCTAGCGGGAGGGCCACTGAGCAGTTCTTC.

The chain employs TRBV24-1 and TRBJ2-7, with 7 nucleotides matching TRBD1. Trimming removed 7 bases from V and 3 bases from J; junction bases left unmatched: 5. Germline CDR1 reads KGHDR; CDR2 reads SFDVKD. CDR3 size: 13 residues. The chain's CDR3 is CATSARDSYEQYV. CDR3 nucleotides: TGTGCCACCAGCGCGAGGGACAGCTACGAGCAGTACGTC.

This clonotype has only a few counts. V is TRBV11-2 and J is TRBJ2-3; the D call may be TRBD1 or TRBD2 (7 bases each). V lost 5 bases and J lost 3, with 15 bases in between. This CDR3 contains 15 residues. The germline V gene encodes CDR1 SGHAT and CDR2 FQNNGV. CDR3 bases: TGTGCCAGCAGCCCAGGGGGGGTCCGAACAGATACGCAGTATTTT. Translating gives CASSPGGVRTDTQYF.

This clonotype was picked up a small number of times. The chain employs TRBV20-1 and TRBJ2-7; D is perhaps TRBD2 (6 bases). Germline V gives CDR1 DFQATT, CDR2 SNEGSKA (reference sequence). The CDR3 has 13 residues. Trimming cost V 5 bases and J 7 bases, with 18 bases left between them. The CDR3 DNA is TGCAGTGCTTTCCGGGACTCCTCGGGAGAGCAGTACTTC. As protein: CSAFRDSSGEQYF.

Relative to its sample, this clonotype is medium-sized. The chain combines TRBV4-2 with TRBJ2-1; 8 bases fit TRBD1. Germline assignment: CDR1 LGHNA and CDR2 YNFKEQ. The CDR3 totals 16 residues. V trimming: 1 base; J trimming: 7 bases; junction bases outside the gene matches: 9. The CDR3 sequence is CASSQAGAGGRNEQFF. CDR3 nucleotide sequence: TGTGCCAGCAGCCAAGCGGGGGCAGGGGGCAGGAATGAGCAGTTCTTC.

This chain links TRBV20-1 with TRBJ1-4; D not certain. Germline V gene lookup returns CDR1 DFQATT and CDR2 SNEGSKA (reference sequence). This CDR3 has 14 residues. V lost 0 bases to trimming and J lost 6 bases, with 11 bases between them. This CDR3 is CSARDRTAYEKLFF. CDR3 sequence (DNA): TGCAGTGCTAGAGATAGGACCGCTTATGAAAAACTGTTTTTT.

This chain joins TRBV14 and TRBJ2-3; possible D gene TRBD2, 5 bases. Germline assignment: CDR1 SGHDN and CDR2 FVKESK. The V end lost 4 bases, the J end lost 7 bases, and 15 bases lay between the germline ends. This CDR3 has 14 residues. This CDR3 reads CASSLPGKGYTQYF. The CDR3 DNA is TGTGCCAGCAGCCTCCCGGGAAAAGGATATACGCAGTATTTT.

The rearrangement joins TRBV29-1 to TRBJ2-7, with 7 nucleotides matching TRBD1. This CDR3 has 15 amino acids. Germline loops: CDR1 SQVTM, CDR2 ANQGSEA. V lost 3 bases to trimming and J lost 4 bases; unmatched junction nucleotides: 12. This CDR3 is CSVDGETGQKYEQYF. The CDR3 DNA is TGCAGCGTTGACGGTGAGACAGGGCAGAAATACGAGCAGTACTTC.

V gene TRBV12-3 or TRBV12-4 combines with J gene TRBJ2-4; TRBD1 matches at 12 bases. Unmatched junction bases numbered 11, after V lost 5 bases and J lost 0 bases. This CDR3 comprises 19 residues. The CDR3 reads CASSARDRGLRLAKNIQYF. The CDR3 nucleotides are TGTGCCAGCAGTGCCCGGGACAGGGGGCTAAGGCTAGCCAAAAACATTCAGTACTTC.

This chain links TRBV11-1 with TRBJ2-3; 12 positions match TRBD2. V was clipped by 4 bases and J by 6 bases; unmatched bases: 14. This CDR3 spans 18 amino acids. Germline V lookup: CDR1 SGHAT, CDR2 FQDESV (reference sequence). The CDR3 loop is CASSSPRGLAGSKDTQYF. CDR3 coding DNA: TGTGCCAGCAGCTCCCCCCGAGGACTAGCGGGATCGAAGGATACGCAGTATTTT.

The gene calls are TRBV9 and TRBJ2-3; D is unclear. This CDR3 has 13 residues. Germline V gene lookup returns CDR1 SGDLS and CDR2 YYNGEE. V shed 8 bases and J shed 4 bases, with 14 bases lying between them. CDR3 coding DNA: TGTGCCAGGCACCGGTCCCCCCCAGATACGCAGTATTTT. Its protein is CARHRSPPDTQYF.

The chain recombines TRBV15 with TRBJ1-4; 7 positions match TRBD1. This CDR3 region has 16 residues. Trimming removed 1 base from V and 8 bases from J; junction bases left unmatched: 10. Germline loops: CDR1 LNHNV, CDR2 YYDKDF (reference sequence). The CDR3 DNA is TGTGCCACCAGCAGAGGGGGAAGGACAGGTCTAGAAAAACTGTTTTTT. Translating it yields CATSRGGRTGLEKLFF.

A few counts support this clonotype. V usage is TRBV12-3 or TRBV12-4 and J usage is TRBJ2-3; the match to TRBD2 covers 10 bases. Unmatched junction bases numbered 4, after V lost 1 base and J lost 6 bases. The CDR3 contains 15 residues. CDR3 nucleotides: TGTGCCAGCAGTTTAGAGAGCGGGAGGGTCGATACGCAGTATTTT. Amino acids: CASSLESGRVDTQYF.

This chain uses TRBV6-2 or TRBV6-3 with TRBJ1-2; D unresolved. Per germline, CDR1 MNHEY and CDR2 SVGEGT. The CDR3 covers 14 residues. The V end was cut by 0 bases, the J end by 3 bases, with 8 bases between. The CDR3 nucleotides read TGTGCCAGCAGTTACTCCGGGGAGGACTATGGCTACACCTTC. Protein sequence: CASSYSGEDYGYTF.

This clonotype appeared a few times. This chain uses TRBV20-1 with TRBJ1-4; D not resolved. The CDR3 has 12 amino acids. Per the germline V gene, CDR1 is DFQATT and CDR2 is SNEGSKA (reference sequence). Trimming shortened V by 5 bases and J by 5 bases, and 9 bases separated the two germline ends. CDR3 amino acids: CSARAENEKLFF. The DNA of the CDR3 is TGCAGTGCTCGCGCAGAAAATGAAAAACTGTTTTTT.

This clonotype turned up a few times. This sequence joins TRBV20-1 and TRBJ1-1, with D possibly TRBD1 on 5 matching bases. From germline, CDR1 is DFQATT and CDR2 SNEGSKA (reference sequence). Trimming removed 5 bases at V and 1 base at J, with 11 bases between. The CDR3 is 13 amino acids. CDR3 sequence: CSAPGDENTEAFF. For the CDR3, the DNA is TGCAGTGCTCCGGGGGATGAGAACACTGAAGCTTTCTTT.

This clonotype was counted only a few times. DNA of the CDR3: TGTGCCACCAGTGACCCGAGCGGGAGCGCAGATACGCAGTATTTT. Translated: CATSDPSGSADTQYF. The J gene is TRBJ2-3, the V gene TRBV24-1; 8 bases match TRBD2. The trim removed 4 bases at V and 4 bases at J, leaving 6 bases unmatched. The germline gives CDR1 KGHDR, CDR2 SFDVKD. CDR3 length: 15 amino acids.

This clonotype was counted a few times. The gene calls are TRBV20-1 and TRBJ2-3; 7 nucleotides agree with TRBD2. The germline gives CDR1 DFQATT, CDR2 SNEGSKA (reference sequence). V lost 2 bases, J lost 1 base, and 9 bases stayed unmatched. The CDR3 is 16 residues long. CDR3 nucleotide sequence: TGCAGTGCTAGACTCTTCCCTAGCGGCCGCACAGATACGCAGTATTTT. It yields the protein CSARLFPSGRTDTQYF.

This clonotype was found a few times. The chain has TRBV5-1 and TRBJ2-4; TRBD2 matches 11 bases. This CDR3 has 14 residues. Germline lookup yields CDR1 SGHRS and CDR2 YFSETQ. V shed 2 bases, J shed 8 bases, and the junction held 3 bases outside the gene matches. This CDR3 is CASSFSGREDIQYF. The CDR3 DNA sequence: TGCGCCAGCAGCTTTAGCGGGAGGGAGGACATTCAGTACTTC.